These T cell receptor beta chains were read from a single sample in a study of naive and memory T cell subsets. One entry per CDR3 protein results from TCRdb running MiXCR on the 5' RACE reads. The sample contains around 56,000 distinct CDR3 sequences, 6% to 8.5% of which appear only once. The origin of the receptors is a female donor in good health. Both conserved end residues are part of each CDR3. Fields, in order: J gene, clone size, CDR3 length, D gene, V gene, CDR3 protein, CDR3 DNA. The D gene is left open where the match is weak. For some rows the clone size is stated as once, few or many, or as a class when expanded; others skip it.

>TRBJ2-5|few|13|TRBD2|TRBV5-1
CASSRGGLETQYF
TGCGCCAGCAGCCGGGGGGGGTTGGAGACCCAGTACTTC
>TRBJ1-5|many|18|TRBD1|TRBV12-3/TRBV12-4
CASSAGQGGPAGNQPQHF
TGTGCCAGCAGTGCGGGACAGGGGGGACCCGCGGGCAATCAGCCCCAGCATTTT
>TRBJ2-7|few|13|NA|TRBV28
CASSLTVAYEQYF
TGTGCCAGCAGTTTGACAGTAGCCTACGAGCAGTACTTC
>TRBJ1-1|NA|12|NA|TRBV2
CASRLGPPEAFF
TGTGCCAGCAGACTGGGACCCCCTGAAGCTTTCTTT
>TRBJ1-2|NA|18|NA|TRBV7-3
CASSSTLGRPPYGYGYTF
TGTGCCAGCAGCTCTACTCTGGGACGTCCGCCATACGGCTATGGCTACACCTTC
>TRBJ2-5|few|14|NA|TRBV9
CASSVGISQETQYF
TGTGCCAGCAGCGTAGGAATTAGTCAAGAGACCCAGTACTTC
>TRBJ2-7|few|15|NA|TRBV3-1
CASSQSLQGRNEQYF
TGTGCCAGCAGCCAAAGTTTACAGGGCAGAAACGAGCAGTACTTC
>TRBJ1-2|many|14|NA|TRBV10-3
CAIPSRGRLYGYTF
TGTGCCATCCCATCACGGGGTCGGTTGTATGGCTACACCTTC
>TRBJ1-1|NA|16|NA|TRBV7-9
CASSPHFGDGYTEAFF
TGTGCCAGCAGCCCGCACTTTGGGGATGGGTACACTGAAGCTTTCTTT
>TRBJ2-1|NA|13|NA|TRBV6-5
CASSWGGQMEQFF
TGTGCCAGCAGTTGGGGGGGGCAAATGGAGCAGTTCTTC
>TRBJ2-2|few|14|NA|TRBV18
CASLLAGNTGELFF
TGTGCCAGCCTTCTCGCAGGGAACACCGGGGAGCTGTTTTTT
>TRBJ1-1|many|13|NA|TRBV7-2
CATASRPAPEAFF
TGTGCAACAGCTTCCCGTCCAGCCCCTGAAGCTTTCTTT
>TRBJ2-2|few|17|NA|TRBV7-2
CASSLRRGGAGTGELFF
TGTGCCAGCAGCTTACGACGTGGGGGGGCCGGCACCGGGGAGCTGTTTTTT
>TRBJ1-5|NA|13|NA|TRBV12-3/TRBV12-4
CASSFSDNQPQHF
TGTGCCAGCAGTTTCTCAGATAATCAGCCCCAGCATTTT
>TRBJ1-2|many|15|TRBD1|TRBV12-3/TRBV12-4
CASRILQGALGGYTF
TGTGCCAGCAGGATTCTCCAGGGGGCCTTAGGGGGCTACACCTTC
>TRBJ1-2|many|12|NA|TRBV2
CASRLVSYGYTF
TGTGCCAGCCGACTGGTTTCCTATGGCTACACCTTC